The clone carrying this T cell receptor beta chain has a handful of counts. No antigen is known for it. The sample comes from a study of T cell responses to AZD1222 COVID-19 vaccine. Profiled with immunoSEQ multiplex PCR; TCRdb holds only in-frame clones, not every one. The table lists approximately 150,000 clones, 90% of them singletons. Germline CDR1 reads GTSNPN; CDR2 reads SVGIG (reference sequence). This CDR3 region has 13 residues. Trimming left V 0 bases short and J 5 bases short, with 10 bases between. The study's findings and limits: Females outnumbered males among donors, who were mostly white British; clonal diversity was possibly underestimated.

The specimen was peripheral blood, collected 28 days after the second AZD1222 dose. V gene TRBV30 combines with J gene TRBJ1-1; D may be TRBD1 (5 bases). The receptor was derived from an adult who received the AZD1222 COVID-19 vaccine. CDR3: CAWSVGDKTEAFF. CDR3 bases: TGTGCCTGGAGTGTAGGGGATAAAACTGAAGCTTTCTTT.